The rows below give T cell receptor beta chains drawn from one sample of a study of T cell responses to AZD1222 COVID-19 vaccine. Some clones are missing from TCRdb's copy, which holds only in-frame ones; the method was immunoSEQ multiplex PCR. The data hold about 200,000 clones, with about nine tenths observed a single time. The material was peripheral blood, obtained 28 days after the second AZD1222 dose. These receptors were obtained from an adult who received the AZD1222 COVID-19 vaccine. CDR3s include the opening cysteine and the closing phenylalanine or tryptophan. The D gene is left open where the match is weak. Rows may omit the clone size; those that give it use once, few, many or a size class.

size	V	D	J	DNA	CDR3
once	TRBV20-1	TRBD1	TRBJ2-5	TGCAGTGCTAGTATAACAGGGGCTGGAGAGACCCAGTACTTC	CSASITGAGETQYF
.	TRBV5-4	.	TRBJ1-6	TGTGCCAGCAGCTCTGACAGGAGCTCCTATAATTCACCCCTCCACTTT	CASSSDRSSYNSPLHF
.	TRBV29-1	TRBD1	TRBJ1-1	TGCAGCGTCTGGGACAGGGAAGCTTTCTTT	CSVWDREAFF
.	TRBV24-1	.	TRBJ2-3	TGTGCCACCAGTGACCCCAGCGGGTCTAGCACAGATACGCAGTATTTT	CATSDPSGSSTDTQYF
.	TRBV5-1	.	TRBJ2-1	TGCGCCAGCAGCTTCGCCAGGGGAGAAAGGGTTTACAATGAGCAGTTCTTC	CASSFARGERVYNEQFF
.	TRBV28	.	TRBJ2-7	TGTGCCAGCAGTTTGTCAGGGAAGGGGTACGAGCAGTACTTC	CASSLSGKGYEQYF
.	TRBV9	.	TRBJ2-7	TGTGCCAGCAGCGCCCAGGACCTAACCGAGCAGTACTTC	CASSAQDLTEQYF
.	TRBV12-3/TRBV12-4	.	TRBJ2-7	TGTGCCAGCAGTGGGGACGACTACGAGCAGTACTTC	CASSGDDYEQYF
.	TRBV9	.	TRBJ1-2	TGTGCCAGCAGCGTTGGTGACGGGAGTTACTATGGCTACACCTTC	CASSVGDGSYYGYTF
.	TRBV5-4	.	TRBJ2-3	TGTGCCAGCTCCGGGGGGCTCTCAGTCACAGATACGCAGTATTTT	CASSGGLSVTDTQYF
.	TRBV5-5	TRBD2	TRBJ2-2	TGTGCCAGCAGCAGGACTAGCGCATCCACCGGGGAGCTGTTTTTT	CASSRTSASTGELFF
.	TRBV19	.	TRBJ1-4	TGTGCCAGTAGTCGGTCGGGAAATGAAAAACTGTTTTTT	CASSRSGNEKLFF
.	TRBV11-3	.	TRBJ1-2	TGTGCCAGCAGCTTGGGCAGGGCGGGTGGCTACACCTTC	CASSLGRAGGYTF
once	TRBV7-9	TRBD1	TRBJ1-5	TGTGCCAGCAGCTTAGAAGGACAGGGTTTTCAGCCCCAGCATTTT	CASSLEGQGFQPQHF
once	TRBV28	TRBD1	TRBJ1-4	TGTGCCAGCAGCCCGGGACAGACTAATGAAAAACTGTTTTTT	CASSPGQTNEKLFF
once	TRBV10-2	.	TRBJ1-6	TGCGCCAGCAGTGTTACAGGGATGAATTCACCCCTCCACTTT	CASSVTGMNSPLHF
.	TRBV5-1	.	TRBJ2-7	TGCGCCAGCAGCTTGGCCTCGACGTCCACCATCGAGCAGTACTTC	CASSLASTSTIEQYF
.	TRBV12-3/TRBV12-4	.	TRBJ2-2	TGTGCCAGCAGCGAGGACAGCACCGGGGAGCTGTTTTTT	CASSEDSTGELFF
once	TRBV11-3	TRBD2	TRBJ2-7	TGTGCCAGCAGCCAGGGAGGGGATTACTACGAGCAGTACTTC	CASSQGGDYYEQYF
.	TRBV25-1	.	TRBJ2-3	TGTGCCAGCAGTGAATGGTCGACTCGAGATACGCAGTATTTT	CASSEWSTRDTQYF
.	TRBV24-1	TRBD1	TRBJ2-2	TGTGCCACCAGTGACCCTTCAGGGACAGGGGGCACCGGGGAGCTGTTTTTT	CATSDPSGTGGTGELFF
.	TRBV6-5	.	TRBJ1-5	TGTGCCAGCAGAGGGTCGGGGGCGGTCAATCAGCCCCAGCATTTT	CASRGSGAVNQPQHF
.	TRBV28	TRBD2	TRBJ2-3	TGTGCCAGCAGTTCCCACGGGGCAGCGGGAGACACAGATACGCAGTATTTT	CASSSHGAAGDTDTQYF
.	TRBV18	TRBD1	TRBJ2-1	TGTGCCAGCTCACCCACCACAGGGGATGATGAGCAGTTCTTC	CASSPTTGDDEQFF
.	TRBV21-1	.	TRBJ2-2	TGTGCCAGCAGCAGGACATCCGGGACTAGCTGTAACTCCGCGAACACCGGGGAGCTGTTTTTT	CASSRTSGTSCNSANTGELFF
.	TRBV6-5	.	TRBJ1-1	TGTGCCAGCAGCCAGGGGCCAGAAGCTTTCTTT	CASSQGPEAFF
.	TRBV11-2	.	TRBJ1-3	TGTGCCAGCAGCCCGAGGGCTCACTCTGGAAACACCATATATTTT	CASSPRAHSGNTIYF
once	TRBV7-2	.	TRBJ1-2	TGTGCCAGCAGCTTTCTCTTCGGGGCACGTTACACCTCGGGTGGCTACACCTTC	CASSFLFGARYTSGGYTF
few	TRBV11-3	.	TRBJ2-1	TGTGCCAGCAGCTTAGGTGCTAACAATGAGCAGTTCTTC	CASSLGANNEQFF
.	TRBV24-1	.	TRBJ2-5	TGTGCCACCGGACAGCGGACCCAAGAGACCCAGTACTTC	CATGQRTQETQYF
.	TRBV5-5	.	TRBJ1-2	TGTGCCAGCAGCTCCAATAGCTGGGGCTACACCTTC	CASSSNSWGYTF
.	TRBV24-1	.	TRBJ2-2	TGTGCCACCAGCAGAGGCACCGGGGAGCTGTTTTTT	CATSRGTGELFF
.	TRBV7-9	.	TRBJ1-1	TGTGCCAGCAGCTTAGTACTAATAGGGGCTGAAGCTTTCTTT	CASSLVLIGAEAFF
.	TRBV3-1/TRBV3-2	TRBD2	TRBJ2-5	TGTGCCAGCAGCCAAGTGGCCAGCGGGAGTTTAGGAGAGACCCAGTACTTC	CASSQVASGSLGETQYF
.	TRBV3-1/TRBV3-2	.	TRBJ2-3	TGTGCCAGCAGCCAGCAGGGTGCTTACACAGATACGCAGTATTTT	CASSQQGAYTDTQYF
.	TRBV6-5	TRBD1	TRBJ2-1	TGTGCCAGCAGCCAGGACAGGGGGTTTTACAATGAGCAGTTCTTC	CASSQDRGFYNEQFF
.	TRBV6-2/TRBV6-3	.	TRBJ1-2	TGTGCCAGCAGCCCACGGGCCTCCGCCAACTATGGCTACACCTTC	CASSPRASANYGYTF
.	TRBV3-1/TRBV3-2	.	TRBJ1-2	TGTGCCAGCAGCCCGGGAGACAGCTACTATGGCTACACCTTC	CASSPGDSYYGYTF
.	TRBV5-1	TRBD1	TRBJ2-7	TGCGCCAGCAGCTGGACCGGGACAGGGGTATCTGAGCAGTACTTC	CASSWTGTGVSEQYF
.	TRBV12-3/TRBV12-4	.	TRBJ1-1	TGTGCCAGCAGACTGACAGCGAACACTGAAGCTTTCTTT	CASRLTANTEAFF
.	TRBV6-2/TRBV6-3	.	TRBJ1-3	TGTGCCAGCAGTTACTCAGGAAAAGACCCTGGAAACACCATATATTTT	CASSYSGKDPGNTIYF
.	TRBV9	TRBD1	TRBJ1-3	TGTGCCAGCGTTCGGGACAGAGACTCTGGAAACACCATATATTTT	CASVRDRDSGNTIYF
.	TRBV27	TRBD1	TRBJ2-7	TGTGCCAGCAAAGAAGGGACAGGTTCCTACGAGCAGTACTTC	CASKEGTGSYEQYF
.	TRBV11-3	.	TRBJ2-1	TGTGCCAGCTCCGGGGAGAGTAGCTCCTACAATGAGCAGTTCTTC	CASSGESSSYNEQFF
.	TRBV10-3	.	TRBJ2-5	TGTGCCATCAGTGAGGGCAAGATGCAGACCCAGTACTTC	CAISEGKMQTQYF
.	TRBV7-2	.	TRBJ1-5	TGTGCCAGCAGCTTAGGTGTAGGGTTCAATCAGCCCCAGCATTTT	CASSLGVGFNQPQHF
few	TRBV20-1	.	TRBJ1-1	TGCAGTGCTTCGAGGACCGGGACCTTT	CSASRTGTF